This T cell receptor (beta chain) was recovered during a study of blood T cells in healthy people across ages. Alongside a J-beta primer mix, a sample-barcoded 5' primer served in a second PCR lasting roughly 7 to 11 cycles. From the 5' RACE reads, TCRdb called clonotypes with MiXCR, one entry per CDR3 protein. The sample lists more than 1.4 million distinct CDR3 sequences; 42% were seen once. This clonotype appeared a few times. The antigen is undetermined. Findings of the study overall: Relative to aged donors, long-lived donors carried more naive CD4+ cells and displayed higher diversity. The study lacked donor CMV status, which possibly confounded expanded clonotype changes. Researchers deemed the diversity estimates from one million T cells underestimates.

Samples each had at least 5 micrograms of total RNA extracted. Germline CDR1 reads DFQATT; CDR2 reads SNEGSKA (reference sequence). There are 16 residues in the CDR3. Trimming left V 0 bases short and J 7 bases short, with 21 bases between. The receptor was isolated from a woman aged 18-29 years in good health. Sequencing used blood. This chain uses TRBV20-1 with TRBJ1-2; D not certain. DNA of the CDR3: TGCAGTGCTAGAGATCTCCCCGGGGTTCTTTTTGGTGGCTACACCTTC. Its protein is CSARDLPGVLFGGYTF.